The 19 T cell receptor beta chains listed next were all sequenced from one sample in a study of blood T cells in healthy people across ages. A second PCR of about 7 to 12 cycles used a sample-barcoded 5' primer and a J-beta primer mix. A single record per CDR3 protein comes from TCRdb applying MiXCR to the 5' RACE reads. The table shows around 1,500,000 distinct CDR3 sequences, with roughly 30% occurring only once. The sample consisted of blood. Every receptor here comes from a woman aged 25 to 39 in good health.

Worth noting for this clonotype: No conserved phenylalanine or tryptophan is present at the end of the CDR3, so a read error is the likely explanation. The chain carries TRBV5-1 and TRBJ2-4; TRBD2 aligns across 7 bases. The CDR3 contains 15 residues. Germline lookup yields CDR1 SGHRS and CDR2 YFSETQ. V lost 2 bases and J lost 7; bases outside the gene matches: 9. The CDR3 protein is CASSLRSGEGNIQYC. The CDR3 region has the DNA TGCGCCAGCAGCTTACGGAGCGGGGAGGGTAACATTCAGTACTGC.

This clonotype was seen only a few times. This chain links TRBV9 with TRBJ2-5, with TRBD2 matching over 8 bases. V trimming: 3 bases; J trimming: 1 base; junction bases outside the gene matches: 5. This CDR3 spans 15 amino acids. The germline gives CDR1 SGDLS, CDR2 YYNGEE. The CDR3 DNA reads TGTGCCAGCAGCGCTAGCGGGCGGTGCCAAGAGACCCAGTACTTC. Its protein product is CASSASGRCQETQYF.

This clonotype was seen repeatedly, ten times or more. CDR3 nucleotide sequence: TGTGCCAGCAGTTCATCCCGCCGCGAGCAGTACTTC. It yields the protein CASSSSRREQYF. The rearrangement links TRBV27 to TRBJ2-7; D is uncertain. Per the germline V gene, CDR1 is MNHEY and CDR2 is SMNVEV (reference sequence). Trimming cost V 4 bases and J 6 bases, with 10 bases left between them. This CDR3 is 12 amino acids long.

As for this clonotype: A much larger clone lies a single base off, so this may be a read error. This sequence joins TRBV6-5 and TRBJ2-1; 8 nucleotides line up with TRBD2. Germline trimming cut 0 bases from V and 6 bases from J; bases unmatched to any gene: 7. In germline, CDR1 is MNHEY, CDR2 SVGAGI. The CDR3 extends over 16 amino acids. CDR3 coding DNA: TGTGCCAGCAGTTACTCAGGTAGCGGGGCTGGCAATGAGCAGTTCTTC. Encoded protein: CASSYSGSGAGNEQFF.

The chain has TRBV7-9 and TRBJ2-5; 9 bases line up with TRBD1. The DNA end favors TRBJ2-7, so the J call may be wrong. The CDR3 loop spans 15 amino acids. Per germline, CDR1 SEHNR and CDR2 FQNEAQ (reference sequence). The CDR3 DNA reads TGTGCCAGCAGCTCGAGCCTGGGACAGGGAAGCGAGCAGTACTTC. Its protein is CASSSSLGQGSEQYF.

V usage is TRBV5-1 and J usage is TRBJ1-1; 7 bases match TRBD1. V trimming: 5 bases; J trimming: 2 bases; junction bases outside the gene matches: 9. The CDR3 is 15 amino acids. In germline, CDR1 is SGHRS, CDR2 YFSETQ. The CDR3 reads CASRDGQVDNTEAFF. The CDR3 nucleotides read TGCGCCAGCAGGGACGGACAGGTGGACAACACTGAAGCTTTCTTT.

The chain joins TRBV2 to TRBJ2-1, with a tentative D call TRBD2 (7 bases). With 7 bases removed from V and 11 bases from J, the gap between germline ends came to 27 bases. The CDR3 has 16 residues. Germline CDR1 reads SNHLY; CDR2 reads FYNNEI. In DNA form, the CDR3 reads TGTGCCAGCATCTCCCCGGGACGTAGGTCGGGGGGCAAGCAGTTCTTC. This translates into CASISPGRRSGGKQFF.

This clonotype was observed once. This likely comes from a read error, as the CDR3 has no conserved phenylalanine or tryptophan at its end. The chain employs TRBV15 and TRBJ2-3, with 7 nucleotides matching TRBD2. The V segment lost 5 bases and the J segment 5 bases; nucleotides outside the gene matches: 10. The CDR3 covers 15 residues. The germline V gene encodes CDR1 LNHNV and CDR2 YYDKDF (reference sequence). The CDR3 DNA is TGTGCCACCAGCGGAGGATCAGCGGGGAGAGATACGCAGTATGTT. Its protein is CATSGGSAGRDTQYV.

This clonotype came up a few times. The chain carries TRBV6-6 and TRBJ2-7; maybe TRBD2 (7 bases). Between the trimmed V and J ends, which lost 3 bases and 3 bases, there was a span of 12 bases. The CDR3 spans 14 residues. CDR1 MNHNY and CDR2 SVGAGI come from the germline V gene (reference sequence). The CDR3 spells CASSYGGGHYEQYF. Written as DNA, the CDR3 is TGTGCCAGCAGTTATGGGGGGGGACACTACGAGCAGTACTTC.

The table lists this clonotype with many counts. The chain links TRBV6-6 to TRBJ1-5; 7 positions match TRBD1. The CDR3 spans 13 residues. V shed 9 bases and J 5 bases; nucleotides not matched to a gene: 7. Germline assignment: CDR1 MNHNY and CDR2 SVGAGI (reference sequence). CDR3 nucleotide sequence: TGTGCCAGTACCGGACAGGCTTATCAGCCCCAGCATTTT. Encoded protein: CASTGQAYQPQHF.

This clonotype was found a few times. The J gene is TRBJ1-6, the V gene TRBV7-9; TRBD1 matches at 8 bases. The CDR3 covers 14 residues. The V and J ends lost 4 bases and 7 bases, in that order; junction bases with no gene match: 3. Germline V gene lookup returns CDR1 SEHNR and CDR2 FQNEAQ (reference sequence). The CDR3 region has the DNA TGTGCCAGCAGCTCGGGACAGGAGAATTCACCCCTCCACTTT. Its protein is CASSSGQENSPLHF.

The chain joins TRBV20-1 to TRBJ2-7; TRBD1 matches 10 bases. CDR3 size: 13 residues. In germline, CDR1 is DFQATT, CDR2 SNEGSKA (reference sequence). V dropped 8 bases and J dropped 0; count of bases not matched to a gene: 4. The CDR3 reads CSTGQGGSYEQYF. In nucleotides, the CDR3 is TGCAGTACTGGACAGGGGGGCTCCTACGAGCAGTACTTC.

The chain joins TRBV15 to TRBJ1-5; 7 bases match TRBD1. After removal of 5 bases from V and 0 bases from J, the junction contained 7 bases not matched to a gene. Germline V lookup: CDR1 LNHNV, CDR2 YYDKDF (reference sequence). This CDR3 contains 16 residues. The CDR3 DNA follows: TGTGCCACCAGCGGATCGAACAGGGGTAGCAATCAGCCCCAGCATTTT. It codes for CATSGSNRGSNQPQHF.

This clonotype was recorded many times. The gene calls are TRBV4-3 and TRBJ2-1, with 11 positions matching TRBD2. The V and J ends lost 0 bases and 5 bases, in that order; junction bases with no gene match: 6. Germline V gene lookup returns CDR1 LGHNA and CDR2 YSLEER. The CDR3 spans 17 residues. CDR3 protein: CASSQDVSSGGNNEQFF. CDR3 DNA: TGCGCCAGCAGCCAAGACGTCTCTAGCGGGGGGAACAATGAGCAGTTCTTC.

This clonotype has a single count. One junction end disagrees with the germline gene, perhaps due to a read error. CDR3 sequence: CASIPGGALSYEQHF. The CDR3 region has the DNA TGTGCCAGCATCCCGGGGGGGGCTCTATCCTACGAGCAGCACTTC. This chain joins TRBV7-9 and TRBJ2-7; 8 positions agree with TRBD2. This CDR3 has 15 residues. Per germline, CDR1 SEHNR and CDR2 FQNEAQ (reference sequence).

This clonotype has a handful of counts. This chain uses TRBV20-1 with TRBJ1-2; D remains ambiguous. Between the trimmed V and J ends, which lost 5 bases and 3 bases, there was a span of 10 bases. There are 12 residues in the CDR3. Germline CDR1 is DFQATT and CDR2 is SNEGSKA (reference sequence). CDR3 region: CSAGDPDYGYTF. In DNA, the CDR3 is TGCAGTGCTGGTGATCCTGACTATGGCTACACCTTC.

This clonotype was detected ten times or more. This CDR3 is CASSRIPGGFANEKLFF. CDR3 coding DNA: TGTGCCAGCAGCCGAATCCCCGGGGGGTTTGCTAATGAAAAACTGTTTTTT. This rearrangement joins TRBV7-2 to TRBJ1-4; a possible D gene is TRBD1 (5 bases). CDR1 SGHTA and CDR2 FQGNSA come from the germline V gene. There are 17 residues in the CDR3. Trimming removed 5 bases at V and 3 bases at J, with 19 bases between.

This clonotype has a handful of counts. A single base separates this from a much larger clone, so it may be a read error. V usage is TRBV29-1 and J usage is TRBJ2-7; 7 positions agree with TRBD1. CDR3 length: 14 residues. J lost 6 bases, V lost 4 bases, and 12 bases had no gene match. Looked up from germline, CDR1 is SQVTM and CDR2 is ANQGSEA. CDR3: CSVVGDRTGGEQYF. CDR3 DNA: TGCAGCGTTGTGGGGGACCGGACAGGCGGCGAGCAGTACTTC.

This clonotype was counted a few times. The V and J genes are TRBV4-1 and TRBJ1-5; D remains unclear. The V and J ends lost 3 bases and 0 bases respectively, with 18 bases between them. There are 18 residues in the CDR3. From germline, CDR1 is MGHRA and CDR2 YSYEKL. CDR3 coding DNA: TGCGCCAGCAGCCATGACCATAAATCGTCCGTTAGCAATCAGCCCCAGCATTTT. Translated, it gives CASSHDHKSSVSNQPQHF.